This T cell receptor (beta chain) was recorded in a study of blood T cell repertoires in COVID-19. Study as a whole: COVID-19 samples from acute and convalescent phases originated in the United States, Italy and Spain.

In the authors' workflow: Nucleated cell counts were estimated from reference gene primer amplification. Sequencing was performed with immunoSEQ multiplex PCR; in TCRdb, only in-frame clones are kept and a portion is missing. That table supplies the V and J calls and clone size; D and trimming were determined from the DNA. The sample includes 250,000 to 300,000 clones, 83% of them seen just once. Trimming stripped 6 bases from V and 6 bases from J, with 20 bases between. Looked up from germline, CDR1 is SEHNR and CDR2 is FQNEAQ (reference sequence). CDR3 size: 16 residues. This clonotype was obtained from a man in his sixties who had recovered from COVID-19. The chain employs TRBV7-9 and TRBJ2-2; maybe TRBD1 (7 bases). The sample was peripheral blood. The CDR3 is CASRSPGPGGPGELFF. The CDR3 region has the DNA TGTGCCAGCAGATCACCGGGGCCAGGGGGGCCCGGGGAGCTGTTTTTT.